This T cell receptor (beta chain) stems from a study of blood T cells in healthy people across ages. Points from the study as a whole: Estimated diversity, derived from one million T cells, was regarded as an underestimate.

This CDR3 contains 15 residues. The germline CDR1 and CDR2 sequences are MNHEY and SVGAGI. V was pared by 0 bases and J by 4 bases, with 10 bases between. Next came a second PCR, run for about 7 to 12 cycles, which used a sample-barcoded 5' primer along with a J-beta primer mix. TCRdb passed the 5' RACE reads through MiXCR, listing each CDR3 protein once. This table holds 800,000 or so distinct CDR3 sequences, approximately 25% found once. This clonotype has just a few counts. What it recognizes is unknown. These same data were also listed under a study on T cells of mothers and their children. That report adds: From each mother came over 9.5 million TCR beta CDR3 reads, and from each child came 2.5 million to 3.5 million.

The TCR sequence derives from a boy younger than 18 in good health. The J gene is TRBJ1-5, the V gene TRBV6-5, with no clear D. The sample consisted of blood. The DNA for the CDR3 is TGTGCCAGCAGTTACTCCTGGGAGGCAAATCAGCCCCAGCATTTT. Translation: CASSYSWEANQPQHF.